These 25 T cell receptor beta chains originate from one sample sequenced in a study of neurological immune-mediated disorders (dated by TCRdb to about 2019). Libraries came from 5' RACE. The sample was run on an Illumina HiSeq 2500. The public sequencing data were trimmed at Q25 with fastp and processed into clonotypes with MiXCR by TCRdb, which kept only in-frame beta chains. Rows with one shared CDR3 protein collapse into an entry with the most common genes and DNA. Across this sample there are some 57,000 distinct CDR3 sequences, with over 3.5% seen only once. Together, the top ten hold 5% to 7% of the sample. Sequencing input: PBMCs. These TCRs come from a man in his fifties or sixties with multiple sclerosis.

This clonotype was seen repeatedly, ten times or more. The rearrangement uses TRBV14 and TRBJ2-3; unclear D gene. Germline CDR1 and CDR2: SGHDN and FVKESK. V was clipped by 1 base and J by 4 bases, with 3 bases between them. The CDR3 totals 12 residues. CDR3 coding DNA: TGTGCCAGCAGCCAAGTCCCAGATACGCAGTATTTT. It is translated as CASSQVPDTQYF.

This clonotype was seen repeatedly, ten times or more. CDR3: CASSSQPASQPVEAFF. CDR3 sequence (DNA): TGTGCCAGCAGTTCCCAACCCGCCTCGCAACCCGTAGAAGCTTTCTTT. The gene calls are TRBV27 and TRBJ1-1; D is ambiguous. V dropped 4 bases and J dropped 8 bases, with 23 bases sitting between them. Per the germline V gene, CDR1 is MNHEY and CDR2 is SMNVEV (reference sequence). The CDR3 is made up of 16 amino acids.

This clonotype was seen at least ten times. The rearrangement uses TRBV20-1 and TRBJ2-2; D is possibly TRBD1 (6 bases). The V gene's germline CDR1 is DFQATT and CDR2 SNEGSKA (reference sequence). The CDR3 covers 15 residues. The V end was cut by 6 bases, the J end by 0 bases, with 14 bases between. CDR3 DNA sequence: TGCAGTGCCCGGGACACGGAAGCGAACACCGGGGAGCTGTTTTTT. Its protein product is CSARDTEANTGELFF.

The sample holds many counts of this clonotype. The chain links TRBV20-1 to TRBJ2-3; 9 nucleotides line up with TRBD1. Germline CDR1 DFQATT, CDR2 SNEGSKA (reference sequence). This CDR3 is 15 amino acids long. Losses at the gene ends were 1 base for V and 1 base for J; bases not matched to a gene: 3. The CDR3 loop is CSARGGTGRTDTQYF. For the CDR3, the DNA is TGCAGTGCTAGAGGCGGGACAGGGCGCACAGATACGCAGTATTTT.

This clonotype was detected a few times. The chain carries TRBV12-3 or TRBV12-4 and TRBJ2-1, with 13 bases that match TRBD2. The CDR3 runs 14 residues. V shed 5 bases, J shed 9 bases, and the junction held 4 bases outside the gene matches. CDR3 sequence reads: CASSLRTSGSEQFF. The CDR3 DNA reads as TGTGCCAGCAGTCTCCGGACTAGCGGGAGTGAGCAGTTCTTC.

This clonotype was counted at least ten times. This chain connects TRBV3-1 to TRBJ1-1; 9 bases agree with TRBD1. The length of the CDR3 is 14 residues. V shed 5 bases and J 8 bases; nucleotides not matched to a gene: 9. CDR1 is LGHDT, CDR2 YNNKEL, per germline (reference sequence). CDR3 coding DNA: TGTGCCAGCAGCGGAGCGGACAGGGGAAACGAAGCTTTCTTT. Amino acid sequence: CASSGADRGNEAFF.

This clonotype was recorded at least ten times. The chain combines TRBV20-1 with TRBJ2-3; 8 bases agree with TRBD2. The CDR3 is 13 amino acids. V shed 6 bases, J shed 6 bases, and the junction held 8 bases outside the gene matches. Germline CDR1 reads DFQATT; CDR2 reads SNEGSKA (reference sequence). In DNA form, the CDR3 reads TGCAGTGCCGGCGGGGGGACGGGGGATACGCAGTATTTT. This encodes CSAGGGTGDTQYF.

In this sample, this clonotype turned up many times. The V gene is TRBV20-1, the J gene TRBJ2-3, with a tentative D call TRBD2 (6 bases). Germline CDR1 and CDR2: DFQATT and SNEGSKA (reference sequence). Trimming took off 5 bases at V and 5 bases at J, with 20 bases between the two ends. The CDR3 has 15 amino acids. The CDR3 nucleotides read TGCAGTGCTTCGGGAGTGTGGGACTTGAAAGATACGCAGTATTTT. Amino acids: CSASGVWDLKDTQYF.

This clonotype was detected ten times or more. The chain carries TRBV20-1 and TRBJ2-5, with D perhaps matching TRBD2 (5 bases). The CDR3 is 13 amino acids. Germline V gene sequence: CDR1 DFQATT, CDR2 SNEGSKA (reference sequence). The V gene lost 2 bases and the J gene lost 3 bases, with 10 bases spanning the gap. The CDR3 is CSARSAREETQYF. In DNA form, the CDR3 reads TGCAGTGCTAGAAGCGCGCGGGAAGAGACCCAGTACTTC.

There are many counts of this clonotype. V is TRBV7-2 and J is TRBJ1-2; no reliable D call. Trimming cost V 8 bases and J 5 bases, with 9 bases left between them. The CDR3 is made up of 11 amino acids. CDR1 and CDR2 (germline): SGHTA, FQGNSA. The CDR3 sequence is CASSWKYGYTF. The CDR3 region has the DNA TGTGCCAGCTCATGGAAGTATGGCTACACCTTC.

This clonotype was seen repeatedly, ten times or more. This chain connects TRBV20-1 to TRBJ2-3, with a possible D match to TRBD2 (6 bases). CDR1 is DFQATT, CDR2 SNEGSKA, per germline (reference sequence). Trimming shortened V by 6 bases and J by 2 bases, and 12 bases separated the two germline ends. The length of the CDR3 is 13 residues. CDR3 nucleotides: TGCAGTGCCCTAGCGCCGAACACAGATACGCAGTATTTT. Its translation: CSALAPNTDTQYF.

This clonotype was observed at least ten times. The rearrangement links TRBV5-1 to TRBJ2-5; D gene uncertain. Germline V CDR1 and CDR2: SGHRS, YFSETQ. This CDR3 is built from 14 residues. Deletions cut 2 bases from V and 2 bases from J, with 10 bases between. Here the CDR3 reads CASSFGVRQETQYF. The CDR3 DNA is TGCGCCAGCAGCTTCGGCGTTCGGCAAGAGACCCAGTACTTC.

This clonotype was counted many times. The rearrangement links TRBV12-3 or TRBV12-4 to TRBJ2-2; tentative D call: TRBD1 (6 bases). The CDR3 runs 14 residues. Trimming left V 6 bases short and J 1 base short, with 9 bases between. The CDR3 nucleotides read TGTGCCAGCAGGATGACAGGGAACACCGGGGAGCTGTTTTTT. Its protein is CASRMTGNTGELFF.

This clonotype was found many times. The CDR3 sequence is CASSQTGRNQYGYTF. CDR3 nucleotides: TGTGCCAGCAGCCAGACGGGACGAAACCAGTATGGCTACACCTTC. The chain uses TRBV6-5 and TRBJ1-2; D possibly corresponds to TRBD1 (5 bases). V gave up 6 bases and J gave up 5 bases, with 19 bases separating them. This CDR3 is 15 amino acids long. CDR1 is MNHEY and CDR2 is SVGAGI in the germline V gene.

Many counts were recorded for this clonotype. The CDR3 coding sequence is TGTGCCAGCAGTCGACTGGACAGGGCGGTTGGCTACACCTTC. Its protein is CASSRLDRAVGYTF. This chain connects TRBV3-1 to TRBJ1-2, with 8 bases lining up with TRBD1. The V gene's germline CDR1 is LGHDT and CDR2 YNNKEL (reference sequence). This CDR3 comprises 14 residues. J gave up 7 bases and V 6 bases, and 10 bases lay outside the gene matches.

This clonotype was seen at least ten times. This sequence joins TRBV28 and TRBJ1-1; D ambiguous. Trimming removed 6 bases from V and 2 bases from J, with 13 bases in between. The CDR3 is 14 amino acids. Germline V gene lookup returns CDR1 MDHEN and CDR2 SYDVKM. CDR3: CASRLPGLNTEAFF. The DNA for the CDR3 is TGTGCCAGCAGGCTCCCTGGGCTCAACACTGAAGCTTTCTTT.

Many counts were recorded for this clonotype. The chain combines TRBV28 with TRBJ2-3; 10 positions agree with TRBD2. The trim removed 6 bases at V and 6 bases at J, leaving 6 bases unmatched. The germline gives CDR1 MDHEN, CDR2 SYDVKM. The CDR3 consists of 14 residues. The CDR3 spells CASSLSGRVDTQYF. The CDR3 DNA is TGTGCCAGCAGCCTCAGCGGGAGGGTCGATACGCAGTATTTT.

The chain has TRBV20-1 and TRBJ1-5, with TRBD1 matching over 10 bases. The V and J ends lost 7 bases and 3 bases, in that order; junction bases with no gene match: 3. Germline V gene sequence: CDR1 DFQATT, CDR2 SNEGSKA (reference sequence). The CDR3 is 13 residues long. The CDR3 is CSVGQGINQPQHF. The DNA for the CDR3 is TGCAGTGTGGGACAGGGGATCAATCAGCCCCAGCATTTT.

This clonotype has a count of ten or more. The chain links TRBV29-1 to TRBJ1-1; 9 bases align to TRBD1. After removal of 4 bases from V and 3 bases from J, the junction contained 6 bases not matched to a gene. The CDR3 contains 14 residues. From germline, CDR1 is SQVTM and CDR2 ANQGSEA. The CDR3 loop reads CSVGTGTGHTEAFF. The CDR3 DNA reads TGCAGCGTTGGAACCGGGACAGGGCACACTGAAGCTTTCTTT.

This clonotype was counted at least ten times. The rearrangement links TRBV20-1 to TRBJ1-5; TRBD1 might be the D (6 bases). Deletions cut 7 bases from V and 0 bases from J, with 10 bases between. The germline V gene has CDR1 DFQATT and CDR2 SNEGSKA (reference sequence). This CDR3 is 13 amino acids long. CDR3 sequence: CSVKTGSNQPQHF. The CDR3 coding sequence is TGCAGTGTTAAGACAGGTAGCAATCAGCCCCAGCATTTT.

In its sample, this clonotype was seen many times. This chain uses TRBV20-1 with TRBJ2-7; no firm D call. This CDR3 contains 11 residues. V lost 0 bases to trimming and J lost 9 bases, with 9 bases between them. Germline CDR1 and CDR2: DFQATT and SNEGSKA (reference sequence). The CDR3 sequence is CSARDPVAQYF. The CDR3 DNA sequence: TGCAGTGCTAGAGACCCGGTCGCGCAGTACTTC.

This clonotype occurred many times. The chain combines TRBV20-1 with TRBJ1-1, with D maybe TRBD1 (6 bases). The V and J ends lost 3 bases and 2 bases respectively, with 10 bases between them. There are 13 residues in the CDR3. Per the germline V gene, CDR1 is DFQATT and CDR2 is SNEGSKA (reference sequence). DNA for the CDR3: TGCAGTGCTAGCTCGGGGGCCAACACTGAAGCTTTCTTT. It translates to CSASSGANTEAFF.

The rearrangement uses TRBV4-1 and TRBJ2-1; perhaps TRBD2 as D (6 bases). Germline CDR1 MGHRA, CDR2 YSYEKL. With 1 base removed from V and 10 bases from J, the gap between germline ends came to 11 bases. The CDR3 is made up of 13 amino acids. The CDR3 spells CASSQVREREQFF. CDR3 sequence (DNA): TGCGCCAGCAGCCAAGTTCGGGAGCGGGAGCAGTTCTTC.

This clonotype has a count of ten or more. V is TRBV7-9 and J is TRBJ1-4; tentative D call: TRBD1 (6 bases). CDR1 and CDR2 from the germline V gene are SEHNR and FQNEAQ (reference sequence). CDR3 length equals 14 residues. V dropped 5 bases and J dropped 3 bases, with 10 bases sitting between them. Written as DNA, the CDR3 is TGTGCCAGCAGCCTCAGGGGCTCTAATGAAAAACTGTTTTTT. Amino acids: CASSLRGSNEKLFF.

This clonotype was counted at least ten times. This chain's CDR3 is CASSSRGGGQPQHF. CDR3 nucleotides: TGTGCCAGCAGCTCTAGAGGGGGCGGACAGCCCCAGCATTTT. The genes are TRBV5-8 and TRBJ1-5, with 7 bases aligning to TRBD1. Trimming took 3 bases from V and 7 from J; bases not matched to a gene: 7. The CDR3 is 14 residues long. Germline assignment: CDR1 SGHTS and CDR2 YDEGEE.